This TCR beta chain is drawn from a study of early T cells in non-severe SARS-CoV-2 infection. This clonotype was seen repeatedly, ten times or more. Unique molecular identifiers were added to individual cDNA molecules. TCRdb redid the calling of the 5' RACE reads with MiXCR, one entry per CDR3 protein. There are about 73,000 distinct CDR3 sequences in the sample; about an eighth occur only once, and roughly an eighth lies in the top ten. The receptor was isolated from an adult who was a healthcare worker with PCR-confirmed SARS-CoV-2 infection or an uninfected control (not recorded which). Sequenced: whole blood.

In nucleotides, the CDR3 is TGTGCCAGCAGCCAAGTTGGGGACACTGAAGCTTTCTTT. It is translated as CASSQVGDTEAFF. The chain couples TRBV3-1 to TRBJ1-1; no definite D call. The CDR3 length is 13 residues. V lost 1 base and J 3 bases, leaving 6 bases between the germline ends. CDR1 LGHDT and CDR2 YNNKEL come from the germline V gene (reference sequence).